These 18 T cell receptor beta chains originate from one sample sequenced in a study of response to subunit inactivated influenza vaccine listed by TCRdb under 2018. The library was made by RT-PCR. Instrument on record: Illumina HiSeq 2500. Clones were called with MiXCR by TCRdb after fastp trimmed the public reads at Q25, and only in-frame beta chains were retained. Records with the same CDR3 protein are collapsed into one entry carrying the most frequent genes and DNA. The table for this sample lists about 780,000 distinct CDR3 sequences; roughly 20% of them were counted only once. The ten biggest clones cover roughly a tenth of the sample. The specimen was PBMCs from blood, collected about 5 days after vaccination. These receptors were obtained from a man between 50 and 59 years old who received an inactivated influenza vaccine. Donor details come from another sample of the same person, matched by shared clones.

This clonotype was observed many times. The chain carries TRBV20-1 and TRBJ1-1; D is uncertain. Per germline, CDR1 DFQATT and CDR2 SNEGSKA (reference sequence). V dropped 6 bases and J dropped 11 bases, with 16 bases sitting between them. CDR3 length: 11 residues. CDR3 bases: TGCAGTGCCAAAGACCCCGTGAAGGCTTTCTTT. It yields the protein CSAKDPVKAFF.

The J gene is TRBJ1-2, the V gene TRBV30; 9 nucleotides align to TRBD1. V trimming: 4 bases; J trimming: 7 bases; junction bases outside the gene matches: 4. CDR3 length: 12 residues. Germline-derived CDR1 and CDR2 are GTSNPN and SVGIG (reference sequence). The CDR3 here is CAWTRDRAGYTF. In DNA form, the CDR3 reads TGTGCCTGGACTCGGGACAGGGCTGGCTACACCTTC.

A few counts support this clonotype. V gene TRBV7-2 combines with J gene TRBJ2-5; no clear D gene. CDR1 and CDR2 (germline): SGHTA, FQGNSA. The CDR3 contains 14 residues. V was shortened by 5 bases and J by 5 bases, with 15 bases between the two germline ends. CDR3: CASSPGPGRETQYF. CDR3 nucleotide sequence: TGTGCCAGCAGCCCCGGACCCGGACGGGAGACCCAGTACTTC.

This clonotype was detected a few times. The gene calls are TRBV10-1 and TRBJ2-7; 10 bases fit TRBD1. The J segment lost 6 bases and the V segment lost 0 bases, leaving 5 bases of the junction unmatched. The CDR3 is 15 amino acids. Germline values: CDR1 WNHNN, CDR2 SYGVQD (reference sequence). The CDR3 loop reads CASSESIGQGVEQYF. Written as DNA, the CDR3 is TGCGCCAGCAGTGAGTCAATTGGACAGGGGGTCGAGCAGTACTTC.

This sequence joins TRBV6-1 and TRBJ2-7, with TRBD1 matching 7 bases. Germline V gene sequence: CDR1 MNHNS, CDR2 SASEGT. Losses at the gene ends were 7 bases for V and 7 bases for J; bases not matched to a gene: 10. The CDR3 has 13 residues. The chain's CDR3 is CASKGQTPREQYF. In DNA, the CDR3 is TGTGCCAGCAAGGGACAGACCCCTCGTGAGCAGTACTTC.

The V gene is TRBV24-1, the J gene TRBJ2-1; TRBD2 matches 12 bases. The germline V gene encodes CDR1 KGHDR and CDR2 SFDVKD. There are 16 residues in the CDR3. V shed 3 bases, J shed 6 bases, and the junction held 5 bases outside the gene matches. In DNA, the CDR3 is TGTGCCACCAGTGATCCGACTAGCGGGAGTATCAATGAGCAGTTCTTC. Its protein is CATSDPTSGSINEQFF.

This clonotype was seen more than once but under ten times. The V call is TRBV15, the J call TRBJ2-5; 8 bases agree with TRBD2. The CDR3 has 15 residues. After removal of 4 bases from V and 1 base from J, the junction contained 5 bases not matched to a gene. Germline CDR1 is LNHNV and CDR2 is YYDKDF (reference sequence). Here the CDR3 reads CATSTPGLVQETQYF. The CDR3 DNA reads TGTGCCACCAGCACCCCGGGACTAGTCCAAGAGACCCAGTACTTC.

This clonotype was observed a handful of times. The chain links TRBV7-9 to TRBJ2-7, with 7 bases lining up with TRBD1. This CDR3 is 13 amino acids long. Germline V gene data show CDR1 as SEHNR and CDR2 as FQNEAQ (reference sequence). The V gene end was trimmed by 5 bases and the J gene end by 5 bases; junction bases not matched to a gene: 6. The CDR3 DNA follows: TGTGCCAGCAGCCCCAGGGGGACCCACGAGCAGTACTTC. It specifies CASSPRGTHEQYF.

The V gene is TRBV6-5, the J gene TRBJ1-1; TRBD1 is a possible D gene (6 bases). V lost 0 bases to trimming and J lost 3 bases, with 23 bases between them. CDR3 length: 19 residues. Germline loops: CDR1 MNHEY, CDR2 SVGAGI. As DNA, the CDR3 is TGTGCCAGCAGTTACTCAGTGTCGACAGGATCGGTAGGCGACACTGAAGCTTTCTTT. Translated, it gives CASSYSVSTGSVGDTEAFF.

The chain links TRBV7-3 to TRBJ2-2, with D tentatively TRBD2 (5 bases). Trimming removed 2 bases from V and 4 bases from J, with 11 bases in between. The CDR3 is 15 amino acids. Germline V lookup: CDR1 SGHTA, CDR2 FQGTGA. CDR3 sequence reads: CASSLRGESTGELFF. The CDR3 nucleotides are TGTGCCAGCAGCTTACGGGGAGAGTCCACCGGGGAGCTGTTTTTT.

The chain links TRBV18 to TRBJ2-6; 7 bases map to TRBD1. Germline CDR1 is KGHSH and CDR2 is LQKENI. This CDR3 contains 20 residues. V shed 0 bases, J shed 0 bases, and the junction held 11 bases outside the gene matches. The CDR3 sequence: CASSPPGQTLRVSGANVLTF. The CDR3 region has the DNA TGTGCCAGCTCACCACCGGGACAGACCCTCCGGGTCTCTGGGGCCAACGTCCTGACTTTC.

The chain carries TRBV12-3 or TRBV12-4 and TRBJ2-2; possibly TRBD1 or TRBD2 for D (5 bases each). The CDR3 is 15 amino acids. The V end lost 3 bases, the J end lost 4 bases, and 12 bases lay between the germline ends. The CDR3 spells CASSLGTLGTGELFF. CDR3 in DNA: TGTGCCAGCAGTTTGGGGACCTTGGGCACCGGGGAGCTGTTTTTT.

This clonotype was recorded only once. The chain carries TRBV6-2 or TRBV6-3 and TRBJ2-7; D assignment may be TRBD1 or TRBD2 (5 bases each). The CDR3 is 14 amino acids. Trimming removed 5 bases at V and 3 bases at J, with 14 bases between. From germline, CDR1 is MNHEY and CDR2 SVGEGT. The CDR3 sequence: CASSHPRESYEQYF. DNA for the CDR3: TGTGCCAGCAGTCACCCCAGGGAGAGCTACGAGCAGTACTTC.

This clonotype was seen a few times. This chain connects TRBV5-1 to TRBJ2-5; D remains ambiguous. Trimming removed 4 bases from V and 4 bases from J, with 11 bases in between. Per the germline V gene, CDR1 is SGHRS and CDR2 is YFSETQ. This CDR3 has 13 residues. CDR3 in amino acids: CASSQPVSETQYF. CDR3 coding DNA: TGCGCCAGCAGCCAACCGGTCTCAGAGACCCAGTACTTC.

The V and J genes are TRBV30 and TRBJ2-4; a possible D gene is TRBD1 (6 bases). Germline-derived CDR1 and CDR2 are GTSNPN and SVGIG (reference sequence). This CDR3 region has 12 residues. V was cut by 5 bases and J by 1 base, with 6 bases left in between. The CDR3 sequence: CAWQGAKNIQYF. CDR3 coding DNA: TGTGCCTGGCAGGGGGCCAAAAACATTCAGTACTTC.

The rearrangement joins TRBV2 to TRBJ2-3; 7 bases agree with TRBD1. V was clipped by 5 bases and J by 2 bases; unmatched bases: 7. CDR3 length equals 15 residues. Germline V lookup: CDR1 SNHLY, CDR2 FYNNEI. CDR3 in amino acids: CASSRDSPSTDTQYF. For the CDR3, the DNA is TGTGCCAGCAGTCGGGACAGTCCTTCCACAGATACGCAGTATTTT.

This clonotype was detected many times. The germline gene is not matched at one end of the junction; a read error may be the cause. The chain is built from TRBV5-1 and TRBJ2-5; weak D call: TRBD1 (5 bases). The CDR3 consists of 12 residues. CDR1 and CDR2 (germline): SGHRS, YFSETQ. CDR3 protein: CASSLGAETQYF. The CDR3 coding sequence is TGTGCCAGCAGTTTAGGGGCGGAGACCCAGTACTTC. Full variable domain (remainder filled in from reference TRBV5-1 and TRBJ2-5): KAGVTQTPRYLIKTRGQQVTLSCSPISGHRSVSWYQQTPGQGLQFLFEYFSETQRNKGNFPGRFSGRQFSNSRSEMNVSTLELGDSALYLCASSLGAETQYFGPGTRLLVL.

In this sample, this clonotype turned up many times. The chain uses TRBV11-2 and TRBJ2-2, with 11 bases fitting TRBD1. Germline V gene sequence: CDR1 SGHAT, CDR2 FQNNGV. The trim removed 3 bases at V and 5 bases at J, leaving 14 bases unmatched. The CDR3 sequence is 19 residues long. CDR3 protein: CASSFLRTGGKSRTGELFF. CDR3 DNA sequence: TGTGCCAGCAGCTTTCTAAGGACAGGGGGCAAATCGAGGACCGGGGAGCTGTTTTTT.